The 24 T cell receptor beta chains below come from one sample, sequenced in a study of neurological immune-mediated disorders. TCRdb fed the 5' RACE reads into MiXCR, producing one record per CDR3 protein. The sample yields around 20,000 distinct CDR3 sequences, about 30% seen once. The sample was PBMCs. The source is a man aged 45-65 years with HTLV-1-associated myelopathy (HAM/TSP).

The rearrangement links TRBV7-2 to TRBJ1-5; the match to TRBD2 covers 7 bases. The end of the DNA fits TRBJ2-3 better, so the J call may be wrong. Germline-derived CDR1 and CDR2 are SGHTA and FQGNSA. There are 14 residues in the CDR3. The CDR3 loop reads CASSLGGGNQPQYF. CDR3 bases: TGTGCCAGCAGCTTAGGCGGGGGAAATCAGCCCCAGTATTTT.

This clonotype is deemed medium-sized. The chain links TRBV12-3 or TRBV12-4 to TRBJ1-2; no clear D. The CDR3 loop spans 13 amino acids. V gave up 1 base and J gave up 7 bases, with 10 bases separating them. The CDR3 DNA sequence: TGTGCCAGCAGTTTAGGGGAAAAATCTGGCTACACCTTC. This codes for CASSLGEKSGYTF.

The table lists this clonotype with a few counts. The rearrangement joins TRBV5-1 to TRBJ2-3, with TRBD2 identical over 15 bases. The length of the CDR3 is 17 residues. Unmatched junction bases numbered 4, after V lost 2 bases and J lost 3 bases. Germline CDR1 SGHRS, CDR2 YFSETQ. This CDR3 reads CASSLRGTSGRTDTQYF. In nucleotides, the CDR3 is TGCGCCAGCAGCTTACGGGGGACTAGCGGGAGGACAGATACGCAGTATTTT.

The CDR3 DNA follows: TGCAGTGTTGATTCCAGGGGAGAGAACACTGAAGCTTTCTTT. This gives the protein CSVDSRGENTEAFF. The gene calls are TRBV20-1 and TRBJ1-1; a weak D match, TRBD1 (6 bases). CDR1 is DFQATT and CDR2 is SNEGSKA in the germline V gene (reference sequence). This CDR3 has 14 amino acids. With 7 bases removed from V and 1 base from J, the gap between germline ends came to 16 bases.

CDR3 loop: CASSWDRVNTEAFF. The DNA of the CDR3 is TGTGCCAGCAGTTGGGACAGAGTGAACACTGAAGCTTTCTTT. The rearrangement joins TRBV6-5 to TRBJ1-1; 7 nucleotides match TRBD1. The CDR3 covers 14 residues. Germline CDR1 and CDR2: MNHEY and SVGAGI. V lost 4 bases, J lost 0 bases, and 2 bases stayed unmatched.

This clonotype was picked up many times. The V and J genes are TRBV7-3 and TRBJ2-1; 9 nucleotides align to TRBD1. The J segment lost 10 bases and the V segment lost 5 bases, leaving 9 bases of the junction unmatched. The germline CDR1 and CDR2 sequences are SGHTA and FQGTGA. CDR3 length equals 14 residues. As DNA, the CDR3 is TGTGCCAGCAGCCCAGGACAGGGGAGTAGGGAGCAGTTCTTC. Protein: CASSPGQGSREQFF.

J is TRBJ2-7 and V is TRBV20-1; D gene unclear. Germline V gene data show CDR1 as DFQATT and CDR2 as SNEGSKA (reference sequence). The CDR3 is 12 residues long. V lost 4 bases, J lost 10 bases, and 17 bases lay in between. CDR3 in DNA: TGCAGTGCTATGCTCCTAAGGGCCGATCAGTACTTC. Amino acids: CSAMLLRADQYF.

The chain couples TRBV12-3 or TRBV12-4 to TRBJ2-1; TRBD1 aligns across 7 bases. This CDR3 region has 14 residues. With 6 bases clipped from V and 12 bases from J, the junction kept 14 bases outside the gene matches. CDR3 amino acids: CASSRTGVSMAQFF. The CDR3 coding sequence is TGTGCCAGCAGCAGAACAGGGGTCTCGATGGCGCAGTTCTTC.

CDR3 amino acids: CASSQGAASGTEAFF. The CDR3 coding sequence is TGCGCCAGCAGCCAAGGGGCAGCGTCTGGCACTGAAGCTTTCTTT. This chain links TRBV4-1 with TRBJ1-1; the D is unclear. Germline lookup yields CDR1 MGHRA and CDR2 YSYEKL. V shed 1 base and J shed 4 bases, with 13 bases lying between them. This CDR3 has 15 amino acids.

Relative to its sample, this clonotype is medium-sized. CDR3 region: CASGGNSPLHF. The CDR3 DNA follows: TGTGCCAGCGGGGGTAATTCACCCCTCCACTTT. The chain uses TRBV25-1 and TRBJ1-6, with a tentative D call TRBD1 (5 bases). CDR3 length: 11 amino acids. With 8 bases removed from V and 6 bases from J, the gap between germline ends came to 5 bases. CDR1 is MGHDK, CDR2 SYGVNS, per germline.

This clonotype was counted only a few times. The rearrangement links TRBV20-1 to TRBJ2-3; 13 bases align to TRBD2. This CDR3 has 14 amino acids. Trimming cost V 6 bases and J 9 bases; bases outside gene matches: 9. The germline V gene encodes CDR1 DFQATT and CDR2 SNEGSKA (reference sequence). The CDR3 nucleotides read TGCAGTGCAGGACTAGCGGGGGCTTCAGGGACGCAGTATTTT. It codes for CSAGLAGASGTQYF.

In its sample, this clonotype was seen a few times. The V gene is TRBV3-1, the J gene TRBJ2-4; D remains unclear. CDR3 length: 13 residues. Deletions cut 3 bases from V and 3 bases from J, with 6 bases between. Germline CDR1 LGHDT, CDR2 YNNKEL (reference sequence). CDR3 sequence reads: CASSQGSKNIQYF. In DNA, the CDR3 is TGTGCCAGCAGCCAGGGCAGCAAAAACATTCAGTACTTC.

This clonotype has a count of ten or more. This chain connects TRBV12-5 to TRBJ1-2, with 8 bases lining up with TRBD1. V gave up 3 bases and J gave up 2 bases; unmatched junction bases: 17. From germline, CDR1 is LGHNT and CDR2 FRNRAP. CDR3 length equals 19 residues. The CDR3 bases are TGTGCTAGTGGTTTACTTGCATTCCTAGGGGCAGGGGGCAACTATGGCTACACCTTC. Translation: CASGLLAFLGAGGNYGYTF.

The genes are TRBV20-1 and TRBJ1-1; D remains unclear. CDR1 is DFQATT, CDR2 SNEGSKA, per germline (reference sequence). The CDR3 covers 14 residues. Between the trimmed V and J ends, which lost 3 bases and 1 base, there was a span of 12 bases. The CDR3 is CSASGGWGNTEAFF. The CDR3 DNA follows: TGCAGTGCTAGTGGAGGGTGGGGGAACACTGAAGCTTTCTTT.

Comment on this clonotype: With a much larger clone just one base away, this may be a read error. CDR3 residues: CANSLEASGRAPVRFF. CDR3 nucleotide sequence: TGTGCCAACAGCTTAGAGGCTAGCGGGAGGGCCCCGGTGCGGTTCTTC. The J gene is TRBJ2-1, the V gene TRBV7-9, with 12 bases identical to TRBD2. The CDR3 is 16 residues long. Germline V gene data show CDR1 as SEHNR and CDR2 as FQNEAQ (reference sequence).

The chain employs TRBV9 and TRBJ2-5; tentative D call: TRBD2 (7 bases). Trimming stripped 3 bases from V and 3 bases from J, with 30 bases between. The CDR3 runs to 20 residues. Germline V gene lookup returns CDR1 SGDLS and CDR2 YYNGEE. CDR3 DNA: TGTGCCAGCAGCGAGGAGAGTGGGGGGGCCGGGGGCCGAAGAAAAGAGACCCAGTACTTC. It translates to CASSEESGGAGGRRKETQYF.

This clonotype was recorded many times. The rearrangement links TRBV20-1 to TRBJ2-7; 7 bases fit TRBD2. Trimming removed 6 bases from V and 4 bases from J; junction bases left unmatched: 15. The CDR3 totals 15 residues. CDR1 is DFQATT and CDR2 is SNEGSKA in the germline V gene (reference sequence). The CDR3 sequence: CSAAPIAGSKYEQYF. The CDR3 nucleotides are TGCAGTGCCGCACCAATAGCGGGTTCTAAGTACGAGCAGTACTTC.

The V and J genes are TRBV20-1 and TRBJ1-1; tentative D call: TRBD1 (5 bases). Deletions cut 8 bases from V and 4 bases from J, with 17 bases between. Looked up from germline, CDR1 is DFQATT and CDR2 is SNEGSKA (reference sequence). The CDR3 is 13 amino acids. CDR3: CSTASYGGTEAFF. The CDR3 DNA sequence: TGCAGTACCGCGTCTTATGGGGGCACTGAAGCTTTCTTT.

This clonotype has more than one count but fewer than ten. The chain combines TRBV24-1 with TRBJ2-1; D gene uncertain. Germline assignment: CDR1 KGHDR and CDR2 SFDVKD. Trimming left V 3 bases short and J 8 bases short, with 7 bases between. The CDR3 totals 12 residues. For the CDR3, the DNA is TGTGCCACCAGTGATCCCTTGGATGAGCAGTTCTTC. Protein sequence: CATSDPLDEQFF.

V usage is TRBV25-1 and J usage is TRBJ2-3, with D possibly matching TRBD2 (5 bases). In germline, CDR1 is MGHDK, CDR2 SYGVNS. This CDR3 contains 15 residues. Trimming pared 5 bases from V and 2 bases from J, leaving 14 bases between. The CDR3 spells CASSIGLQYTDTQYF. The CDR3 DNA sequence: TGTGCCAGCAGTATTGGACTCCAATACACAGATACGCAGTATTTT.

This clonotype showed up many times. This chain links TRBV7-6 with TRBJ1-1; D is undetermined. The germline CDR1 and CDR2 sequences are SGHVS and FNYEAQ. The V end lost 3 bases, the J end lost 1 base, and 6 bases lay between the germline ends. The CDR3 has 13 amino acids. The CDR3, as DNA: TGTGCCAGCAGCTTTGATACGAACACTGAAGCTTTCTTT. It yields the protein CASSFDTNTEAFF.

The chain recombines TRBV19 with TRBJ1-3, with D possibly TRBD1 on 5 matching bases. Deletions cut 3 bases from V and 4 bases from J, with 10 bases between. This CDR3 has 14 residues. CDR1 is LNHDA and CDR2 is SQIVND in the germline V gene (reference sequence). The CDR3 loop reads CASSMSQVGNTIYF. The DNA of the CDR3 is TGTGCCAGTAGTATGTCACAGGTCGGAAACACCATATATTTT.

This clonotype was seen a few times. CDR3 nucleotide sequence: TGTGCCAGCAGTTACATCGTGGGGCCTGCAGGCAATCAGCCCCAGCATTTT. The encoded protein is CASSYIVGPAGNQPQHF. V usage is TRBV6-2 or TRBV6-3 and J usage is TRBJ1-5; possible D gene TRBD1, 5 bases. V dropped 2 bases and J dropped 2 bases, with 16 bases sitting between them. Germline V gene data show CDR1 as MNHEY and CDR2 as SVGEGT. The CDR3 is 17 amino acids.

This clonotype was recorded a few times. The rearrangement joins TRBV29-1 to TRBJ1-1; D is undetermined. The CDR3 extends over 15 amino acids. Trimming stripped 4 bases from V and 1 base from J, with 16 bases between. In germline, CDR1 is SQVTM, CDR2 ANQGSEA. In DNA form, the CDR3 reads TGCAGCGTTGGCCGACCGGGCGAGAAGAACACTGAAGCTTTCTTT. This gives the protein CSVGRPGEKNTEAFF.